Listed below are T cell receptor beta chains from one sample, sequenced in a study of graft-versus-host responses after intestinal transplantation. Assay used: immunoSEQ multiplex PCR; TCRdb lists only in-frame clones, some missing. The table lists tens of thousands of clones, over 80% of them singletons. What these receptors recognize is not known. Sequences were derived from unstimulated CD4+ T cells sorted from spleen or lymph node cells, sampled before intestinal transplant. Receptors originate from a human donor who received an intestinal transplant. Each CDR3 is given with its conserved first and last residue. A D gene is named only where the DNA matches it firmly. Rows may omit the clone size; those that give it use once, few, many or a size class.

len	abundance	j_gene	d_gene	v_gene	CDR3aa	CDR3nt
15	-	TRBJ1-6	-	TRBV11-2	CASSLGEGYNSPLHF	TGTGCCAGCAGCTTAGGGGAGGGGTATAATTCACCCCTCCACTTT
15	-	TRBJ2-7	-	TRBV10-3	CAISDEGVATYEQYF	TGTGCCATCAGTGACGAGGGAGTAGCAACTTACGAGCAGTACTTC
13	few	TRBJ2-5	-	TRBV10-3	CAIRGDPEETQYF	TGTGCCATCAGAGGGGACCCCGAGGAGACCCAGTACTTC
15	-	TRBJ2-5	-	TRBV6-5	CASRTLRTGQETQYF	TGTGCCAGCAGAACATTACGTACAGGACAAGAGACCCAGTACTTC
15	-	TRBJ2-7	-	TRBV11-2	CASSPFRGGSYEQYF	TGTGCCAGCAGCCCATTCAGGGGGGGGAGCTACGAGCAGTACTTC
15	-	TRBJ1-5	-	TRBV21-1	CASSGQGAFNQPQHF	TGTGCCAGCAGCGGACAGGGGGCCTTCAATCAGCCCCAGCATTTT
15	few	TRBJ1-5	TRBD1	TRBV5-5	CASSPGQGRNQPQHF	TGTGCCAGCAGCCCGGGACAGGGACGTAATCAGCCCCAGCATTTT
12	few	TRBJ1-2	-	TRBV10-3	CAISEADYGYTF	TGTGCCATCAGTGAGGCAGACTATGGCTACACCTTC
13	-	TRBJ2-5	-	TRBV2	CASSEGGRETQYF	TGTGCCAGCAGTGAAGGGGGGAGGGAGACCCAGTACTTC
13	once	TRBJ2-5	TRBD2	TRBV7-3	CASSLAGGETQYF	TGTGCCAGCAGCTTAGCGGGAGGGGAGACCCAGTACTTC
14	-	TRBJ2-5	-	TRBV9	CASSEAGEQETQYF	TGTGCCAGCAGCGAAGCAGGGGAGCAAGAGACCCAGTACTTC
12	-	TRBJ2-3	-	TRBV6-1	CASQAGGDTQYF	TGTGCCAGCCAGGCAGGCGGAGATACGCAGTATTTT
15	-	TRBJ2-1	TRBD1	TRBV6-1	CASRIPGTAHNEQFF	TGTGCCAGCAGGATTCCCGGGACAGCCCACAATGAGCAGTTCTTC
14	-	TRBJ2-7	TRBD1	TRBV27	CASSLSNRGYEQYF	TGTGCCAGCAGTTTATCGAACAGGGGCTACGAGCAGTACTTC
15	-	TRBJ1-1	-	TRBV19	CASSILHGGGTEAFF	TGTGCCAGTAGTATTTTACACGGAGGAGGCACTGAAGCTTTCTTT
15	-	TRBJ1-1	-	TRBV9	CASSWRTELNTEAFF	TGTGCCAGCAGCTGGAGGACAGAGTTGAACACTGAAGCTTTCTTT
13	-	TRBJ2-1	-	TRBV7-9	CASSRPGVNEQFF	TGTGCCAGCAGCCGACCAGGGGTCAATGAGCAGTTCTTC
16	-	TRBJ2-4	TRBD1	TRBV2	CASSEGQGLGKNIQYF	TGTGCCAGCAGTGAAGGACAGGGGTTGGGCAAAAACATTCAGTACTTC
12	once	TRBJ2-7	-	TRBV5-4	CASSLDAYEQYF	TGTGCCAGCAGCTTGGACGCCTACGAGCAGTACTTC
19	few	TRBJ2-3	TRBD2	TRBV9	CASSVATRPGAGGADTQYF	TGTGCCAGCAGCGTAGCTACTCGACCTGGGGCGGGAGGTGCAGATACGCAGTATTTT
16	-	TRBJ2-1	-	TRBV28	CASSPRGRGRVNEQFF	TGTGCCAGCAGCCCTCGGGGCAGGGGAAGGGTCAATGAGCAGTTCTTC
15	-	TRBJ1-5	-	TRBV6-4	CASSDEGELNQPQHF	TGTGCCAGCAGTGACGAGGGGGAACTCAATCAGCCCCAGCATTTT
16	-	TRBJ2-1	TRBD2	TRBV7-8	CASSSRLSGTSNEQFF	TGTGCCAGCAGCTCTCGACTTTCGGGGACTAGCAATGAGCAGTTCTTC
15	-	TRBJ2-7	TRBD2	TRBV2	CASSESLAGDYEQYF	TGTGCCAGCAGTGAAAGTTTAGCGGGTGACTACGAGCAGTACTTC
12	-	TRBJ2-3	-	TRBV6-5	CASSRPRGAQYF	TGTGCCAGCAGTCGCCCCAGGGGGGCGCAGTATTTT
16	few	TRBJ2-3	TRBD2	TRBV5-1	CASSQIAGGGTDTQYF	TGCGCCAGCAGCCAGATAGCGGGAGGGGGCACAGATACGCAGTATTTT
15	-	TRBJ2-1	TRBD2	TRBV11-1	CASSLKLASGNEQFF	TGTGCCAGCAGCTTAAAACTAGCGAGCGGCAATGAGCAGTTCTTC
15	-	TRBJ1-2	-	TRBV28	CASSLPGAVNYGYTF	TGTGCCAGCAGTTTACCCGGTGCGGTTAACTATGGCTACACCTTC
10	-	TRBJ2-3	-	TRBV20-1	CSARTDTQYF	TGCAGTGCTCGGACAGATACGCAGTATTTT
14	-	TRBJ2-7	TRBD2	TRBV11-1	CASSLATSAYEQYF	TGTGCCAGCAGCTTAGCGACTAGCGCCTACGAGCAGTACTTC